These T cell receptor beta chains were read from a single sample in a study of spatial heterogeneity in lung cancer. One entry per CDR3 protein, called by TCRdb with MiXCR from the 5' RACE reads. The table records 75,000 to 85,000 distinct CDR3 sequences, approximately 20% of them present only once. The sample consisted of PBMCs, taken at surgery. These receptor sequences come from a male donor with early-stage non-small cell lung cancer. The CDR3 runs from the conserved cysteine through the conserved F or W. D genes are given only for firm matches. A row's size may be missing; if present it is once, few, many or a size class.

d_call: TRBD2; clone_size: few; v_call: TRBV9; cdr3_length: 15; j_call: TRBJ2-7; cdr3_aa: CASSVAPAGVVEQYF; cdr3_nt: TGTGCCAGCAGCGTAGCTCCTGCGGGAGTGGTCGAGCAGTACTTC
d_call: NA; clone_size: few; v_call: TRBV29-1; cdr3_length: 14; j_call: TRBJ2-2; cdr3_aa: CSVQTGPQTGELFF; cdr3_nt: TGCAGCGTCCAAACCGGGCCACAAACCGGGGAGCTGTTTTTT
d_call: NA; clone_size: NA; v_call: TRBV6-1; cdr3_length: 13; j_call: TRBJ1-1; cdr3_aa: CASRVGLNTEAFF; cdr3_nt: TGTGCCAGCAGAGTCGGGCTGAACACTGAAGCTTTCTTT
d_call: TRBD1; clone_size: few; v_call: TRBV5-1; cdr3_length: 15; j_call: TRBJ1-5; cdr3_aa: CASSLTGVSNQPQHF; cdr3_nt: TGCGCCAGCAGCTTGACAGGGGTCTCCAATCAGCCCCAGCATTTT
d_call: NA; clone_size: NA; v_call: TRBV6-4; cdr3_length: 13; j_call: TRBJ2-1; cdr3_aa: CASSEGSYNEQFF; cdr3_nt: TGTGCCAGCAGTGAGGGCTCCTACAATGAGCAGTTCTTC
d_call: NA; clone_size: NA; v_call: TRBV28; cdr3_length: 15; j_call: TRBJ2-7; cdr3_aa: CASSLFGIRSYEQYF; cdr3_nt: TGTGCCAGCAGTTTATTCGGGATCCGCTCCTACGAGCAGTACTTC
d_call: TRBD1; clone_size: few; v_call: TRBV6-5; cdr3_length: 15; j_call: TRBJ1-1; cdr3_aa: CASSATDRVGTEAFF; cdr3_nt: TGTGCCAGCAGTGCCACGGACAGGGTGGGCACTGAAGCTTTCTTT
d_call: TRBD2; clone_size: NA; v_call: TRBV20-1; cdr3_length: 14; j_call: TRBJ2-1; cdr3_aa: CSANGGRARSEQFF; cdr3_nt: TGCAGCGCCAATGGCGGGAGAGCGCGAAGTGAGCAGTTCTTC
d_call: NA; clone_size: NA; v_call: TRBV20-1; cdr3_length: 12; j_call: TRBJ2-5; cdr3_aa: CSARVSQETQYF; cdr3_nt: TGCAGTGCTAGAGTATCCCAAGAGACCCAGTACTTC
d_call: TRBD2; clone_size: NA; v_call: TRBV7-3; cdr3_length: 15; j_call: TRBJ2-3; cdr3_aa: CASSSGAGAGDTQYF; cdr3_nt: TGTGCCAGCAGCTCTGGAGCGGGAGCGGGAGATACGCAGTATTTT
d_call: NA; clone_size: few; v_call: TRBV19; cdr3_length: 14; j_call: TRBJ2-2; cdr3_aa: CASSIGVNTGELFF; cdr3_nt: TGTGCCAGTAGTATAGGGGTCAACACCGGGGAGCTGTTTTTT
d_call: NA; clone_size: few; v_call: TRBV11-3; cdr3_length: 13; j_call: TRBJ2-5; cdr3_aa: CASSAPGKETQYF; cdr3_nt: TGTGCCAGCAGCGCCCCCGGGAAAGAGACCCAGTACTTC
d_call: NA; clone_size: few; v_call: TRBV28; cdr3_length: 13; j_call: TRBJ1-1; cdr3_aa: CASSYPGLSEAFF; cdr3_nt: TGTGCCAGCAGTTATCCGGGACTTTCTGAAGCTTTCTTT
d_call: NA; clone_size: few; v_call: TRBV5-1; cdr3_length: 16; j_call: TRBJ2-7; cdr3_aa: CASSSYSLSSSYEQYF; cdr3_nt: TGCGCCAGCAGCAGCTACAGTCTCAGCAGCTCCTACGAGCAGTACTTC
d_call: NA; clone_size: few; v_call: TRBV20-1; cdr3_length: 13; j_call: TRBJ2-5; cdr3_aa: CSKQRQGQETQYF; cdr3_nt: TGCAGTAAGCAAAGACAAGGACAAGAGACCCAGTACTTC
d_call: NA; clone_size: NA; v_call: TRBV28; cdr3_length: 13; j_call: TRBJ2-1; cdr3_aa: CASSRGRLSEQFF; cdr3_nt: TGTGCCAGCAGTAGGGGGAGACTCAGTGAGCAGTTCTTC
d_call: NA; clone_size: few; v_call: TRBV5-6; cdr3_length: 13; j_call: TRBJ1-2; cdr3_aa: CASSLADAYGYTF; cdr3_nt: TGTGCCAGCAGCTTGGCAGACGCATATGGCTACACCTTC
d_call: NA; clone_size: NA; v_call: TRBV6-2/TRBV6-3; cdr3_length: 12; j_call: TRBJ2-7; cdr3_aa: CASYHPPYEQYF; cdr3_nt: TGTGCCAGCTACCACCCCCCATACGAGCAGTACTTC
d_call: TRBD1; clone_size: NA; v_call: TRBV28; cdr3_length: 17; j_call: TRBJ2-2; cdr3_aa: CASSTPGQGADTGELFF; cdr3_nt: TGTGCCAGCAGCACCCCGGGACAGGGGGCCGATACCGGGGAGCTGTTTTTT
d_call: NA; clone_size: few; v_call: TRBV19; cdr3_length: 14; j_call: TRBJ1-1; cdr3_aa: CASSIRAVNTEAFF; cdr3_nt: TGTGCCAGTTCGATCAGGGCGGTGAACACTGAAGCTTTCTTT
d_call: TRBD1; clone_size: few; v_call: TRBV28; cdr3_length: 14; j_call: TRBJ1-2; cdr3_aa: CASSPGQGYYGYTF; cdr3_nt: TGTGCCAGCAGTCCCGGACAGGGGTACTATGGCTACACCTTC
d_call: NA; clone_size: many; v_call: TRBV7-2; cdr3_length: 14; j_call: TRBJ2-7; cdr3_aa: CASREGLAPNEQYF; cdr3_nt: TGTGCCAGCCGCGAGGGGCTAGCCCCCAACGAGCAGTACTTC
d_call: NA; clone_size: few; v_call: TRBV2; cdr3_length: 14; j_call: TRBJ1-2; cdr3_aa: CASSEGAANYGYTF; cdr3_nt: TGTGCCAGCAGTGAAGGGGCAGCTAACTATGGCTACACCTTC
d_call: NA; clone_size: many; v_call: TRBV7-8; cdr3_length: 14; j_call: TRBJ1-1; cdr3_aa: CASSLGGRRTEAFF; cdr3_nt: TGTGCCAGCAGCTTAGGGGGCCGGAGGACTGAAGCTTTCTTT
d_call: NA; clone_size: few; v_call: TRBV28; cdr3_length: 14; j_call: TRBJ2-3; cdr3_aa: CASSFRGRTDTQYF; cdr3_nt: TGTGCCAGCAGTTTTCGCGGACGCACAGATACGCAGTATTTT
d_call: NA; clone_size: many; v_call: TRBV9; cdr3_length: 14; j_call: TRBJ2-7; cdr3_aa: CASSPWESSYEQYF; cdr3_nt: TGTGCCAGCAGCCCTTGGGAGAGCTCCTACGAGCAGTACTTC
d_call: TRBD1; clone_size: NA; v_call: TRBV5-4; cdr3_length: 15; j_call: TRBJ2-3; cdr3_aa: CASSFRDRAPDTQYF; cdr3_nt: TGTGCCAGCAGCTTCCGGGACAGGGCCCCAGATACGCAGTATTTT
d_call: NA; clone_size: many; v_call: TRBV18; cdr3_length: 14; j_call: TRBJ1-4; cdr3_aa: CASSPKQYGEKLFF; cdr3_nt: TGTGCCAGCTCACCAAAGCAATATGGGGAAAAACTGTTTTTT
d_call: NA; clone_size: NA; v_call: TRBV5-1; cdr3_length: 15; j_call: TRBJ1-2; cdr3_aa: CASSLDWIEIYGYTF; cdr3_nt: TGCGCCAGCAGCTTGGATTGGATCGAAATCTATGGCTACACCTTC
d_call: NA; clone_size: NA; v_call: TRBV6-6; cdr3_length: 12; j_call: TRBJ2-7; cdr3_aa: CASSYSRTEQDF; cdr3_nt: TGTGCCAGCAGTTACTCCCGGACCGAACAGGACTTC
d_call: TRBD1; clone_size: NA; v_call: TRBV20-1; cdr3_length: 12; j_call: TRBJ2-7; cdr3_aa: CSAGQGPYEQYF; cdr3_nt: TGCAGTGCTGGACAGGGGCCCTACGAGCAGTACTTC
d_call: NA; clone_size: NA; v_call: TRBV19; cdr3_length: 14; j_call: TRBJ2-3; cdr3_aa: CASKEASSTDTQYF; cdr3_nt: TGTGCCAGTAAGGAGGCCTCTAGCACAGATACGCAGTATTTT
d_call: NA; clone_size: NA; v_call: TRBV11-2; cdr3_length: 13; j_call: TRBJ2-1; cdr3_aa: CASSAHLDNEQFF; cdr3_nt: TGTGCCAGCAGCGCCCACCTAGACAATGAGCAGTTCTTC
d_call: TRBD1; clone_size: many; v_call: TRBV29-1; cdr3_length: 14; j_call: TRBJ2-2; cdr3_aa: CSVPGTVNTGELFF; cdr3_nt: TGCAGCGTGCCCGGGACAGTAAACACCGGGGAGCTGTTTTTT
d_call: NA; clone_size: many; v_call: TRBV7-6; cdr3_length: 16; j_call: TRBJ2-5; cdr3_aa: CASSPTWAETQETQYF; cdr3_nt: TGTGCCAGCAGCCCGACCTGGGCGGAGACACAAGAGACCCAGTACTTC
d_call: NA; clone_size: NA; v_call: TRBV19; cdr3_length: 12; j_call: TRBJ1-5; cdr3_aa: CASSNRQGPQHF; cdr3_nt: TGTGCCAGTAGTAACCGTCAGGGGCCCCAGCATTTT
d_call: NA; clone_size: many; v_call: TRBV21-1; cdr3_length: 13; j_call: TRBJ2-3; cdr3_aa: CASSAFPTDTQYF; cdr3_nt: TGTGCCAGCAGCGCTTTTCCCACAGATACGCAGTATTTT
d_call: TRBD1; clone_size: NA; v_call: TRBV2; cdr3_length: 11; j_call: TRBJ2-5; cdr3_aa: CASSLDRSSHF; cdr3_nt: TGTGCCAGCAGTCTGGACAGGTCTTCCCACTTC
d_call: TRBD1; clone_size: NA; v_call: TRBV7-2; cdr3_length: 15; j_call: TRBJ1-2; cdr3_aa: CASSLRDRGLQGYTF; cdr3_nt: TGTGCCAGCAGCCTCCGGGACAGGGGGCTCCAAGGCTACACCTTC
d_call: NA; clone_size: once; v_call: TRBV20-1; cdr3_length: 14; j_call: TRBJ2-1; cdr3_aa: CSANGGFERNEQFF; cdr3_nt: TGCAGTGCTAACGGGGGATTCGAGAGGAATGAGCAGTTCTTC
d_call: NA; clone_size: NA; v_call: TRBV19; cdr3_length: 15; j_call: TRBJ2-3; cdr3_aa: CASSIEHSSTDTQYF; cdr3_nt: TGTGCCAGTAGTATAGAGCACTCTAGCACAGATACGCAGTATTTT
d_call: TRBD2; clone_size: many; v_call: TRBV5-1; cdr3_length: 15; j_call: TRBJ2-5; cdr3_aa: CASSSTSGREETQYF; cdr3_nt: TGCGCCAGCAGCTCGACTAGCGGGAGAGAGGAGACCCAGTACTTC
d_call: NA; clone_size: NA; v_call: TRBV7-3; cdr3_length: 12; j_call: TRBJ2-3; cdr3_aa: CASSQLRDTQYF; cdr3_nt: TGTGCCAGCAGCCAGCTCAGGGATACGCAGTATTTT
d_call: NA; clone_size: NA; v_call: TRBV5-1; cdr3_length: 14; j_call: TRBJ2-7; cdr3_aa: CATQSGVSVYEQYF; cdr3_nt: TGCGCCACCCAATCCGGGGTTTCTGTCTACGAGCAGTACTTC
d_call: NA; clone_size: NA; v_call: TRBV30; cdr3_length: 13; j_call: TRBJ1-1; cdr3_aa: CAWSVQEDTEAFF; cdr3_nt: TGTGCCTGGAGTGTACAGGAGGACACTGAAGCTTTCTTT
d_call: NA; clone_size: NA; v_call: TRBV7-8; cdr3_length: 15; j_call: TRBJ2-7; cdr3_aa: CASSSRGSPSYEQYF; cdr3_nt: TGTGCCAGCAGCTCCCGCGGGTCACCCTCCTACGAGCAGTACTTC
d_call: NA; clone_size: few; v_call: TRBV28; cdr3_length: 14; j_call: TRBJ1-1; cdr3_aa: CASSPPGQNTEAFF; cdr3_nt: TGTGCCAGCAGTCCCCCGGGACAGAACACTGAAGCTTTCTTT
d_call: NA; clone_size: NA; v_call: TRBV11-1; cdr3_length: 16; j_call: TRBJ2-7; cdr3_aa: CASSSLDSPFGDEQYF; cdr3_nt: TGTGCCAGCAGTTCCCTCGACTCACCTTTCGGCGACGAGCAGTACTTC
d_call: TRBD1; clone_size: NA; v_call: TRBV29-1; cdr3_length: 14; j_call: TRBJ2-3; cdr3_aa: CSVATGASTDTQYF; cdr3_nt: TGCAGCGTTGCGACAGGGGCTAGCACAGATACGCAGTATTTT
d_call: NA; clone_size: NA; v_call: TRBV5-1; cdr3_length: 14; j_call: TRBJ1-4; cdr3_aa: CASSLLSTNEKLFF; cdr3_nt: TGCGCCAGCAGCTTGCTATCAACTAATGAAAAACTGTTTTTT
d_call: TRBD2; clone_size: NA; v_call: TRBV30; cdr3_length: 14; j_call: TRBJ2-1; cdr3_aa: CAWSVSGGASEQFF; cdr3_nt: TGTGCCTGGAGTGTAAGCGGGGGGGCCTCTGAGCAGTTCTTC
d_call: TRBD1; clone_size: NA; v_call: TRBV29-1; cdr3_length: 16; j_call: TRBJ1-2; cdr3_aa: CSVGRGDRGPNYGYTF; cdr3_nt: TGCAGCGTTGGACGAGGGGACAGGGGACCTAACTATGGCTACACCTTC
d_call: TRBD1; clone_size: few; v_call: TRBV7-9; cdr3_length: 14; j_call: TRBJ2-1; cdr3_aa: CASSFTGQETEQFF; cdr3_nt: TGTGCCAGCAGCTTTACGGGACAGGAGACTGAGCAGTTCTTC
d_call: TRBD1; clone_size: NA; v_call: TRBV7-9; cdr3_length: 15; j_call: TRBJ1-6; cdr3_aa: CASSLIGQGNSPLHF; cdr3_nt: TGTGCCAGCAGCCTCATTGGACAGGGGAATTCACCCCTCCACTTT
d_call: NA; clone_size: NA; v_call: TRBV28; cdr3_length: 14; j_call: TRBJ2-1; cdr3_aa: CASTNQGSYNEQFF; cdr3_nt: TGTGCCAGCACCAATCAAGGATCCTACAATGAGCAGTTCTTC